Following are 21 T cell receptor beta chains from one sample sequenced in a study of early T cells in non-severe SARS-CoV-2 infection. TCRdb passed the 5' RACE reads through MiXCR, listing each CDR3 protein once. The sample has more than 60,000 distinct CDR3 sequences; less than 5% are singletons. The specimen sequenced was whole blood. The receptor source for this set is an adult who was a healthcare worker with PCR-confirmed SARS-CoV-2 infection or an uninfected control (not recorded which).

This clonotype was observed many times. The chain carries TRBV4-3 and TRBJ2-7; 9 bases fit TRBD1. The CDR3 contains 15 residues. CDR1 and CDR2 (germline): LGHNA, YSLEER. The V gene end was trimmed by 4 bases and the J gene end by 5 bases; junction bases not matched to a gene: 9. The CDR3 nucleotides read TGCGCCAGCAGCCTGTCCGGGACAGGGTCCCACGAGCAGTACTTC. It yields the protein CASSLSGTGSHEQYF.

This clonotype was counted many times. The chain combines TRBV2 with TRBJ2-3; 10 nucleotides line up with TRBD2. This CDR3 region has 17 residues. V was pared by 0 bases and J by 6 bases, with 9 bases of the junction left unmatched. Per germline, CDR1 SNHLY and CDR2 FYNNEI. The CDR3 loop is CASSEAVLAGVGDTQYF. DNA of the CDR3: TGTGCCAGCAGTGAAGCGGTCCTAGCGGGGGTGGGGGATACGCAGTATTTT.

This clonotype showed up many times. This rearrangement joins TRBV12-3 or TRBV12-4 to TRBJ2-1, with D possibly matching TRBD1 (6 bases). V lost 5 bases, J lost 6 bases, and 14 bases lay in between. CDR3 length equals 14 residues. The CDR3 region has the DNA TGTGCCAGCAGTAGACAGGCCCGAGGCAATGAGCAGTTCTTC. Its protein product is CASSRQARGNEQFF.

This clonotype was recorded many times. The V gene is TRBV20-1, the J gene TRBJ1-4; a possible D gene is TRBD1 (6 bases). The CDR3 runs to 14 residues. V was clipped by 4 bases and J by 4 bases, with 13 bases between them. The germline gives CDR1 DFQATT, CDR2 SNEGSKA (reference sequence). The CDR3, as DNA: TGCAGTGCTATCGGGGTCAGGGGTAATGAAAAACTGTTTTTT. Protein product: CSAIGVRGNEKLFF.

The chain recombines TRBV6-4 with TRBJ2-1; 15 nucleotides match TRBD2. The germline gives CDR1 MRHNA, CDR2 SNTAGT. After removal of 2 bases from V and 7 bases from J, the junction contained 0 bases not matched to a gene. The CDR3 contains 15 residues. This CDR3 is CASSDGTSGGNEQFF. In DNA form, the CDR3 reads TGTGCCAGCAGTGACGGGACTAGCGGGGGGAATGAGCAGTTCTTC.

This clonotype was seen many times. This rearrangement joins TRBV7-9 to TRBJ2-2; maybe TRBD2 (6 bases). Trimming stripped 5 bases from V and 5 bases from J, with 12 bases between. This CDR3 spans 14 amino acids. Germline loops: CDR1 SEHNR, CDR2 FQNEAQ (reference sequence). CDR3 DNA: TGTGCCAGCAGCCGACTAGGGGCGACCGGGGAGCTGTTTTTT. Translated: CASSRLGATGELFF.

The V call is TRBV7-2, the J call TRBJ2-3; 8 bases map to TRBD1. With V trimmed by 3 bases and J by 1 base, 3 bases remained unmatched. Germline V lookup: CDR1 SGHTA, CDR2 FQGNSA. The CDR3 extends over 15 amino acids. CDR3 loop: CASSFSGQGTDTQYF. CDR3 sequence (DNA): TGTGCCAGCAGCTTTTCGGGACAGGGCACAGATACGCAGTATTTT.

This clonotype was seen repeatedly, ten times or more. The chain employs TRBV6-2 or TRBV6-3 and TRBJ2-1; D is unresolved. The CDR3 has 12 residues. CDR1 is MNHEY and CDR2 is SVGEGT in the germline V gene. V was trimmed by 7 bases and J by 11 bases, leaving 15 bases between them. The CDR3 DNA reads TGTGCCAGCAAAGATTCTATTCGGAAGCAGTTCTTC. Amino acid sequence: CASKDSIRKQFF.

This clonotype was seen repeatedly, ten times or more. This chain uses TRBV27 with TRBJ1-1; D not certain. Germline V gene sequence: CDR1 MNHEY, CDR2 SMNVEV (reference sequence). The CDR3 loop spans 13 amino acids. Between the trimmed V and J ends, which lost 4 bases and 1 base, there was a span of 7 bases. The CDR3 bases are TGTGCCAGCAGTTCCTCGGGGAACACTGAAGCTTTCTTT. Encoded protein: CASSSSGNTEAFF.

In this sample, this clonotype turned up a few times. The gene calls are TRBV29-1 and TRBJ2-7; possibly TRBD1 or TRBD2 for D (5 bases each). V gave up 2 bases and J gave up 1 base, with 15 bases separating them. The CDR3 totals 15 residues. The germline CDR1 and CDR2 sequences are SQVTM and ANQGSEA. As DNA, the CDR3 is TGCAGCGTTGAAATATTAACTGGGGGATCCTACGAGCAGTACTTC. This encodes CSVEILTGGSYEQYF.

V gene TRBV10-2 combines with J gene TRBJ2-3; 7 bases align to TRBD1. Unmatched junction bases numbered 1, after V lost 5 bases and J lost 5 bases. Per the germline V gene, CDR1 is WSHSY and CDR2 is SAAADI. The CDR3 is 12 residues long. The CDR3 nucleotides read TGCGCCAGCAGTAGACAGGGAGATACGCAGTATTTT. Translated, it gives CASSRQGDTQYF.

This clonotype appeared many times. The chain uses TRBV3-1 and TRBJ2-7; D is ambiguous. CDR1 is LGHDT, CDR2 YNNKEL, per germline (reference sequence). The CDR3 sequence is 11 residues long. The V and J ends lost 3 bases and 6 bases respectively, with 6 bases between them. The CDR3 sequence: CASSQVGEQYF. The CDR3 region has the DNA TGTGCCAGCAGCCAGGTCGGCGAGCAGTACTTC.

This clonotype was seen ten or more times. The rearrangement links TRBV20-1 to TRBJ2-7; tentatively, D is TRBD2 (5 bases). Looked up from germline, CDR1 is DFQATT and CDR2 is SNEGSKA (reference sequence). V gave up 3 bases and J gave up 0 bases, with 12 bases separating them. The CDR3 runs to 14 residues. The CDR3 is CSAREVVSSYEQYF. CDR3 nucleotide sequence: TGCAGTGCTAGGGAGGTAGTCAGCTCCTACGAGCAGTACTTC.

This clonotype has just a few counts. This sequence joins TRBV6-1 and TRBJ1-1, with 7 bases fitting TRBD1. CDR1 is MNHNS, CDR2 SASEGT, per germline. V shed 5 bases, J shed 4 bases, and the junction held 7 bases outside the gene matches. This CDR3 has 14 amino acids. The CDR3 nucleotides read TGTGCCAGCAGTCCGGTCAGGGGGAGCACTGAAGCTTTCTTT. Its protein is CASSPVRGSTEAFF.

This clonotype has at least ten counts. The chain couples TRBV20-1 to TRBJ1-2; D remains unclear. CDR1 is DFQATT, CDR2 SNEGSKA, per germline (reference sequence). The CDR3 is 15 residues long. The ends were cut back, 0 bases at V and 3 bases at J, with 14 bases in the middle. As DNA, the CDR3 is TGCAGTGCTAGAGATTCACTGGGATCTTACTATGGCTACACCTTC. Its protein is CSARDSLGSYYGYTF.

This clonotype has a count of ten or more. J is TRBJ2-7 and V is TRBV18; 7 bases map to TRBD1. The junction had 9 bases not matched to a gene; V was cut back by 4 bases and J by 0 bases. The CDR3 runs 16 residues. Germline CDR1 and CDR2: KGHSH and LQKENI. The CDR3 DNA reads TGTGCCAGCTCACAAAGAGCGACAGGGAACTCCTACGAGCAGTACTTC. Protein product: CASSQRATGNSYEQYF.

This clonotype was recorded a few times. V is TRBV4-1 and J is TRBJ2-5; D may be TRBD1 or TRBD2 (5 bases each). The CDR3 covers 17 residues. The germline V gene encodes CDR1 MGHRA and CDR2 YSYEKL. Trimming pared 0 bases from V and 5 bases from J, leaving 19 bases between. CDR3 coding DNA: TGCGCCAGCAGCCAAGACCCGGGCCAGGGCGGGTTCGAGACCCAGTACTTC. Translated, it gives CASSQDPGQGGFETQYF.

V usage is TRBV20-1 and J usage is TRBJ2-1; the D gene could be TRBD1 or TRBD2 (5 bases each). This CDR3 contains 17 residues. V gave up 1 base and J gave up 0 bases, with 16 bases separating them. The V gene's germline CDR1 is DFQATT and CDR2 SNEGSKA (reference sequence). CDR3 DNA: TGCAGTGCTAGAGGGCCCGCGGCAGGGAGCTCCTACAATGAGCAGTTCTTC. Amino acid sequence: CSARGPAAGSSYNEQFF.

In its sample, this clonotype was seen many times. In nucleotides, the CDR3 is TGCGCCAGCAGCCCGAGACAGGGGAACTATGGCTACACCTTC. It translates to CASSPRQGNYGYTF. The V and J genes are TRBV5-1 and TRBJ1-2, with TRBD1 identical over 8 bases. The V segment lost 4 bases and the J segment 2 bases; nucleotides outside the gene matches: 4. Germline V gene sequence: CDR1 SGHRS, CDR2 YFSETQ. There are 14 residues in the CDR3.

There are many counts of this clonotype. J is TRBJ2-1 and V is TRBV7-2; D may be TRBD1 or TRBD2 (5 bases each). The CDR3 length is 12 residues. CDR1 is SGHTA and CDR2 is FQGNSA in the germline V gene. V was trimmed by 0 bases and J by 11 bases, leaving 8 bases between them. CDR3: CASSLAGEKQFF. In DNA form, the CDR3 reads TGTGCCAGCAGCTTAGCGGGGGAAAAGCAGTTCTTC.

As concerns this clonotype: A single base separates this from a much larger clone, so it may be a read error. The chain employs TRBV30 and TRBJ2-3; D gene unclear. The germline V gene encodes CDR1 GTSNPN and CDR2 SVGIG (reference sequence). There are 11 residues in the CDR3. CDR3 region: CAWKVGDTRYF. CDR3 coding DNA: TGTGCCTGGAAGGTTGGAGATACGCGGTATTTT.